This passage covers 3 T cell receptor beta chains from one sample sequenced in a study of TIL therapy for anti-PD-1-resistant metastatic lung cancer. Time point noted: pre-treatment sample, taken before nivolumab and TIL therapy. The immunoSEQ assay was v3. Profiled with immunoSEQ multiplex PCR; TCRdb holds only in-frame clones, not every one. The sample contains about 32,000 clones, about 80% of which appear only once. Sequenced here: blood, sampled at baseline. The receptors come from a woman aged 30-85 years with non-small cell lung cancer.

The DNA for the CDR3 is TGTGCCAGCAAAGATCCTCTCTATGGCTACACCTTC. It translates to CASKDPLYGYTF. The chain links TRBV6-5 to TRBJ1-2, with no clear D. Trimming removed 7 bases at V and 4 bases at J, with 10 bases between. This CDR3 has 12 amino acids. Looked up from germline, CDR1 is MNHEY and CDR2 is SVGAGI.

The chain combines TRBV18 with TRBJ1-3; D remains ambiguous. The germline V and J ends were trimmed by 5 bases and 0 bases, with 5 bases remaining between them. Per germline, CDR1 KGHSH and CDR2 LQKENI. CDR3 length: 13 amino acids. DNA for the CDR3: TGTGCCAGCTCAACTAGCTCTGGAAACACCATATATTTT. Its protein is CASSTSSGNTIYF.

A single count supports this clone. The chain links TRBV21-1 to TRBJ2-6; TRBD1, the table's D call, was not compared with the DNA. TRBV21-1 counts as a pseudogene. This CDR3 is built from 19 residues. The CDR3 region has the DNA TGTGCCAGCAGCAAAGCGCAGGACAGGGCCCCCTCTGGGGCCAACGTCCTGACTTTC. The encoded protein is CASSKAQDRAPSGANVLTF.